This T cell receptor (beta chain) was documented in a study of CDR3 diversity in severe acne. CDR3 length: 15 amino acids. The germline V and J ends were trimmed by 0 bases and 0 bases, with 10 bases remaining between them. Germline CDR1 SGHNT, CDR2 YYREEE (reference sequence). In TCRdb, the PCR reads were re-called with MiXCR into one record per CDR3 protein. The sample has about 90,000 distinct CDR3 sequences, roughly half seen once. Material for sequencing was blood. This TCR was recovered from a male donor in good health, serving as a control. The V and J genes are TRBV5-4 and TRBJ2-7, with a possible D match to TRBD1 (6 bases). CDR3 in amino acids: CASSLGGRGSYEQYF. In nucleotides, the CDR3 is TGTGCCAGCAGCTTGGGGGGCAGGGGCTCCTACGAGCAGTACTTC.